The 2 T cell receptor beta chains below come from one sample, sequenced in a study of blood T cell repertoires in COVID-19. Assay used: immunoSEQ multiplex PCR; TCRdb lists only in-frame clones, some missing. In the table there are 200,000 to 250,000 clones, about 83% of which are singletons. Sequencing was done on a sample of peripheral blood. The source of these receptors is an elderly man with acute or convalescent COVID-19.

V gene TRBV6-5 combines with J gene TRBJ1-1; D unresolved. The CDR3 spans 13 residues. Germline-derived CDR1 and CDR2 are MNHEY and SVGAGI. With 4 bases removed from V and 1 base from J, the gap between germline ends came to 7 bases. The CDR3 sequence: CASSFERNTEAFF. CDR3 coding DNA: TGTGCCAGCAGTTTTGAGAGGAACACTGAAGCTTTCTTT.

The J gene is TRBJ1-1, the V gene TRBV28; 7 nucleotides agree with TRBD1. V shed 5 bases, J shed 5 bases, and the junction held 8 bases outside the gene matches. This CDR3 contains 14 residues. The germline CDR1 and CDR2 sequences are MDHEN and SYDVKM. CDR3 sequence reads: CASSRGGWGTEAFF. Written as DNA, the CDR3 is TGTGCCAGCAGTCGAGGGGGCTGGGGTACTGAAGCTTTCTTT.